Included here is one T cell receptor beta chain sequence, with context. The sample comes from a study of blood T cell repertoires in COVID-19. The overall study: The United States, Italy and Spain supplied acute and convalescent COVID-19 samples. PBMCs, B-cell-depleted T cells, or T cells provided the cDNA or gDNA that made up the material.

Germline trimming cut 5 bases from V and 8 bases from J; bases unmatched to any gene: 5. This CDR3 contains 12 residues. Germline lookup yields CDR1 MDHEN and CDR2 SYDVKM. In the source study's methods: By means of reference gene primer amplification, nucleated cell counts were estimated. TCRdb's table, derived via immunoSEQ multiplex PCR, lists solely in-frame clones and lacks some. The V and J calls and clone size were taken over from that table, and D and trimming were inferred from the DNA. The profile shows roughly 150,000 clones, about three quarters of them singletons. The chain couples TRBV28 to TRBJ1-2, with 7 positions matching TRBD1. Sequenced material: peripheral blood. The source of this sequence is a man aged 70-80 years with acute or convalescent COVID-19. CDR3 in DNA: TGTGCCAGCAGTCCTACAGGGGTCGGCTACACCTTC. This codes for CASSPTGVGYTF.